The 20 T cell receptor beta chains below come from one sample, sequenced in a study of cytomegalovirus exposure and HLA in healthy donors (dated by TCRdb to about 2017). Receptor libraries were prepared by the immunoSEQ multiplex PCR assay. A mixture of 60 forward primers for TCR Vbeta segments and 13 reverse primers for TCR Jbeta segments was used in the multiplex PCR. Not all clones reach the TCRdb copy of this immuneACCESS table, which keeps in-frame sequences only. Checked studies attribute under half of the gap to unresolved V genes and leave the rest unexplained. The sample table records some 180,000 clones; roughly nine tenths of these occur just once. Around 1% of the sample rests with the top ten. The sequenced material came from PBMCs. The receptors were sampled from a boy aged 2-9 years in good health and CMV-seronegative.

The chain links TRBV2 to TRBJ2-7; 10 nucleotides match TRBD2. The CDR3 is 13 residues long. The V gene end was trimmed by 4 bases and the J gene end by 5 bases; junction bases not matched to a gene: 2. Germline V gene lookup returns CDR1 SNHLY and CDR2 FYNNEI. The CDR3 is CASSGTSGNEQYF. The CDR3 region has the DNA TGTGCCAGCAGTGGGACTAGCGGTAACGAGCAGTACTTC.

This chain connects TRBV30 to TRBJ1-6, with unresolved D. There are 13 residues in the CDR3. Trimming shortened V by 0 bases and J by 8 bases, and 8 bases separated the two germline ends. The germline V gene has CDR1 GTSNPN and CDR2 SVGIG (reference sequence). This CDR3 is CAWSVSGDSPLHF. CDR3 sequence (DNA): TGTGCCTGGAGTGTGTCGGGTGATTCACCCCTCCACTTT.

The V call is TRBV6-6, the J call TRBJ1-2, with 8 bases aligning to TRBD1. The germline V gene has CDR1 MNHNY and CDR2 SVGAGI (reference sequence). V shed 0 bases, J shed 8 bases, and the junction held 8 bases outside the gene matches. The CDR3 length is 15 residues. The CDR3 DNA follows: TGTGCCAGCAGTTACTCGAGGCAGGGGGCGGTGGGCTACACCTTC. Residues: CASSYSRQGAVGYTF.

J is TRBJ2-3 and V is TRBV27; TRBD2 agrees at 11 bases. CDR3 length: 16 amino acids. CDR1 is MNHEY and CDR2 is SMNVEV in the germline V gene (reference sequence). With 1 base clipped from V and 5 bases from J, the junction kept 5 bases outside the gene matches. The CDR3 coding sequence is TGTGCCAGCAGTTTATTTAGCGGGAGGGACGGAGATACGCAGTATTTT. Translated: CASSLFSGRDGDTQYF.

This chain joins TRBV10-2 and TRBJ2-7; possibly TRBD2 for D (7 bases). CDR1 and CDR2 (germline): WSHSY, SAAADI. V gave up 2 bases and J gave up 4 bases, with 15 bases separating them. The CDR3 is 15 amino acids. The CDR3 region is CASSEGGGASYEQYF. The CDR3 nucleotides are TGCGCCAGCAGTGAGGGGGGGGGCGCTTCATACGAGCAGTACTTC.

As concerns this clone: Germline is not matched at one junction end, which may reflect a read error. The rearrangement joins TRBV7-9 to TRBJ2-7, with 9 bases fitting TRBD2. The CDR3 totals 15 residues. Germline CDR1 and CDR2: SEHNR and FQNEAQ (reference sequence). The CDR3 spells CSSSFSSGGTYEQYF. The CDR3, as DNA: TGTTCCAGCAGCTTCTCCAGCGGGGGGACCTACGAGCAGTACTTC.

The chain links TRBV6-1 to TRBJ2-5, with 8 bases that match TRBD1. Losses at the gene ends were 11 bases for V and 1 base for J; bases not matched to a gene: 3. The CDR3 totals 12 residues. CDR1 and CDR2 from the germline V gene are MNHNS and SASEGT. The CDR3 spells CAGQGVQETQYF. DNA of the CDR3: TGTGCCGGACAGGGCGTCCAAGAGACCCAGTACTTC.

The V call is TRBV30, the J call TRBJ1-4; possibly TRBD1 for D (5 bases). V gave up 5 bases and J gave up 4 bases, with 5 bases separating them. This CDR3 has 11 amino acids. CDR1 GTSNPN and CDR2 SVGIG come from the germline V gene (reference sequence). The CDR3 DNA follows: TGTGCCTGGCAGGGTAATGAAAAACTGTTTTTT. This sequence encodes CAWQGNEKLFF.

The chain combines TRBV10-3 with TRBJ2-3, with D possibly being TRBD2 (6 bases). The length of the CDR3 is 17 residues. Trimming removed 2 bases at V and 2 bases at J, with 17 bases between. In germline, CDR1 is ENHRY, CDR2 SYGVKD. The CDR3 loop reads CAISEADYRLHTDTQYF. The CDR3 nucleotides are TGTGCCATCAGTGAGGCGGACTATCGACTCCACACAGATACGCAGTATTTT.

The chain has TRBV5-1 and TRBJ2-1; 7 nucleotides agree with TRBD1. The germline V gene encodes CDR1 SGHRS and CDR2 YFSETQ. The CDR3 covers 14 residues. V lost 4 bases and J lost 3; bases outside the gene matches: 4. The CDR3 reads CASSRDSYYNEQFF. The DNA for the CDR3 is TGCGCCAGCAGCCGGGACAGCTACTACAATGAGCAGTTCTTC.

The CDR3 region is CASSDTLVYEQFF. CDR3 nucleotide sequence: TGTGCCAGCAGTGATACCCTAGTCTATGAGCAGTTCTTC. V usage is TRBV25-1 and J usage is TRBJ2-1; D is ambiguous. Trimming removed 3 bases from V and 8 bases from J, with 11 bases in between. The CDR3 is made up of 13 amino acids. Germline V gives CDR1 MGHDK, CDR2 SYGVNS. Full variable domain (rest looked up from reference TRBV25-1 and TRBJ2-1): EADIYQTPRYLVIGTGKKITLECSQTMGHDKMYWYQQDPGMELHLIHYSYGVNSTEKGDLSSESTVSRIRTEHFPLTLESARPSHTSQYLCASSDTLVYEQFFGPGTRLTVL.

Points on this clone: The junction departs from the called germline gene at one end, perhaps through a read error. CDR3 in DNA: TGTGCCAGCGGACTCAAGGGAGATACGCAGTATTTC. It encodes CASGLKGDTQYF. The V gene is TRBV6-1, the J gene TRBJ2-3, with a tentative D call TRBD2 (5 bases). CDR1 is MNHNS, CDR2 SASEGT, per germline. The CDR3 totals 12 residues.

The chain is built from TRBV21-1 and TRBJ1-5; TRBD1 is the table's D call, not checked against the DNA. TRBV21-1 is noted as a pseudogene. The CDR3 length is 16 residues. The CDR3 reads CASSPRTGMSNQPQHF. CDR3 DNA sequence: TGTGCCAGCAGCCCTCGGACAGGGATGAGCAATCAGCCCCAGCATTTT.

The V call is TRBV27, the J call TRBJ1-1; 10 nucleotides line up with TRBD1. The germline V gene encodes CDR1 MNHEY and CDR2 SMNVEV (reference sequence). V lost 7 bases to trimming and J lost 0 bases; unmatched junction nucleotides: 8. The CDR3 runs to 16 residues. CDR3 coding DNA: TGTGCCAGCACCCTGACAGGGGGCCTCATGAACACTGAAGCTTTCTTT. Translating it yields CASTLTGGLMNTEAFF.

The chain is built from TRBV27 and TRBJ1-6; 11 nucleotides line up with TRBD1. Unmatched junction bases numbered 0, after V lost 2 bases and J lost 6 bases. The CDR3 length is 15 residues. Germline V gene sequence: CDR1 MNHEY, CDR2 SMNVEV (reference sequence). CDR3 region: CASSLGTGGNSPLHF. CDR3 sequence (DNA): TGTGCCAGCAGTTTAGGGACAGGGGGTAATTCACCCCTCCACTTT.

This clone was recorded once. The chain has TRBV4-1 and TRBJ2-5; TRBD2 matches at 14 bases. Germline V CDR1 and CDR2: MGHRA, YSYEKL. This CDR3 region has 18 residues. V lost 1 base and J lost 1; bases outside the gene matches: 5. CDR3 loop: CASSQGLAGGPLQETQYF. The CDR3 DNA reads TGCGCCAGCAGCCAAGGACTAGCGGGAGGGCCCCTCCAAGAGACCCAGTACTTC.

This chain joins TRBV27 and TRBJ2-3, with 8 bases lining up with TRBD2. Germline V CDR1 and CDR2: MNHEY, SMNVEV (reference sequence). CDR3 length equals 14 residues. J lost 5 bases, V lost 7 bases, and 8 bases had no gene match. CDR3 in DNA: TGTGCCAGCATGAGGCGGGAGGATGGAGATACGCAGTATTTT. Translation: CASMRREDGDTQYF.

The CDR3 here is CASSTTDGLYGYTF. DNA of the CDR3: TGCGCCAGCAGCACCACCGACGGACTCTATGGCTACACCTTC. The chain is built from TRBV5-1 and TRBJ1-2, with D unclear. This CDR3 has 14 amino acids. The ends were cut back, 4 bases at V and 4 bases at J, with 14 bases in the middle. Per the germline V gene, CDR1 is SGHRS and CDR2 is YFSETQ.

The chain carries TRBV5-1 and TRBJ1-1; 8 bases fit TRBD1. Trimming at V came to 5 bases and at J to 0 bases, leaving 3 bases not matched to a gene. Germline CDR1 reads SGHRS; CDR2 reads YFSETQ. This CDR3 has 14 residues. Here the CDR3 DNA reads TGCGCCAGCAGTTCGGGACAGGTGAACACTGAAGCTTTCTTT. Amino acids: CASSSGQVNTEAFF.

The CDR3 nucleotides are TGTGCCTGGAGTACTCCCCAGAGGGTCGGGGGCTACACCTTC. This translates into CAWSTPQRVGGYTF. The gene calls are TRBV30 and TRBJ1-2; D uncertain. From germline, CDR1 is GTSNPN and CDR2 SVGIG (reference sequence). Trimming cost V 2 bases and J 8 bases, with 18 bases left between them. This CDR3 spans 14 amino acids.